A selection of T cell receptor beta chains follows, all from one sample in a study of technical replicates of blood from a handful of donors. The method was immunoSEQ multiplex PCR; TCRdb's version includes in-frame clones alone and lacks a portion of them. Of about 60,000 clones in the sample, 70% to 90% were seen once. The sample taken for sequencing was PBMCs. These receptors came from a human donor in good health. Some clones in this sample may be carry-over from other donors' samples. The CDR3 runs from the conserved cysteine through the conserved F or W. The D gene is left open where the match is weak. Clone size is not always given. Where it is, it says once, few, many or a class for expanded clones.

v_call	clone_size	j_call	d_call	cdr3_length	cdr3_nt	cdr3_aa
TRBV5-1	once	TRBJ2-2	TRBD1	17	TGCGCCAGCAGCTCAACCCGGACAGGGGGTGAGGCCGGGGAGCTGTTTTTT	CASSSTRTGGEAGELFF
TRBV11-2	.	TRBJ1-1	TRBD1	18	TGTGCCAGCAGCCCGGGACAGGGGGTCGTCTCAATGAACACTGAAGCTTTCTTT	CASSPGQGVVSMNTEAFF
TRBV7-2	.	TRBJ1-3	.	15	TGTGCCAGCAGCCCCAGGGGCTCACGAGGAAACACCATATATTTT	CASSPRGSRGNTIYF
TRBV5-1	.	TRBJ1-1	.	14	TGCGCCAGCAGCCCTCACGGGGAGTCCACTGAAGCTTTCTTT	CASSPHGESTEAFF
TRBV2	.	TRBJ1-5	TRBD1	15	TGTGCCAGCATGGTCAGGCAGGGGGCCGGTCAGCCCCAGCATTTT	CASMVRQGAGQPQHF
TRBV7-2	.	TRBJ2-3	TRBD2	14	TGTGCCAGCGGCCGACTAGCGGGAACAGATACGCAGTATTTT	CASGRLAGTDTQYF
TRBV6-5	.	TRBJ1-6	TRBD1	16	TGTGCCAGCAGTTACTCGATGGGACAGGGGGATTCACCCCTCCACTTT	CASSYSMGQGDSPLHF
TRBV6-5	.	TRBJ2-1	TRBD2	14	TGTGCCAGCAGTTACTCGGGGGAGGGCCGGGGGCAGTTCTTC	CASSYSGEGRGQFF
TRBV4-3	few	TRBJ1-1	TRBD1	15	TGCGCCAGCAGCCAACTCGGACAGGGCATTACTGAAGCTTTCTTT	CASSQLGQGITEAFF
TRBV19	.	TRBJ1-5	.	14	TGTGCCAGTAGTATGGGTAGGGGTAGTCAGCCCCAGCATTTT	CASSMGRGSQPQHF
TRBV20-1	.	TRBJ1-2	.	11	TGCAGTGCAAGGACAGAATATGGCTACACCTTC	CSARTEYGYTF
TRBV9	.	TRBJ1-4	.	13	TGTGCCAGCAGCGCGGGGTTCGGGGAAAAACTGTTTTTT	CASSAGFGEKLFF
TRBV6-5	.	TRBJ1-1	.	15	TGTGCCAGCAGTCCACGACAGCTCATGAACACTGAAGCTTTCTTT	CASSPRQLMNTEAFF
TRBV6-5	once	TRBJ2-7	.	16	TGTGCCAGCAGTTACTCGATCGTTTCGGAGGGATACGAGCAGTACTTC	CASSYSIVSEGYEQYF
TRBV5-1	.	TRBJ2-7	TRBD1	15	TGCGCCAGCAGCCTAGGGACAGGGGTAGCCTACGAGCAGTACTTC	CASSLGTGVAYEQYF
TRBV30	once	TRBJ2-7	TRBD2	11	TGTGCCTGGCGGGGGGTGTACGAGCAGTACTTC	CAWRGVYEQYF
TRBV9	.	TRBJ2-2	.	15	TGTGCCAGCAGCCCAACCTCCGGTTACACCGGGGAGCTGTTTTTT	CASSPTSGYTGELFF
TRBV6-1	.	TRBJ2-1	.	15	TGTGCCAGCAGAAGAAATTACGGGAGTCTCAATGAGCAGTTCTTC	CASRRNYGSLNEQFF
TRBV29-1	.	TRBJ1-1	.	14	TGCAGCGTTGAACAAGGGGAGGGTTGGACTGAAGCTTTCTTT	CSVEQGEGWTEAFF
TRBV30	.	TRBJ2-1	.	13	TGTGCCTGGAGTCCTGGCCCGTACAATGAGCAGTTCTTC	CAWSPGPYNEQFF
TRBV5-6	.	TRBJ2-4	.	15	TGTGCCAGCAGTTACGGACAGATAGCCAAAAACATTCAGTACTTC	CASSYGQIAKNIQYF
TRBV6-6	.	TRBJ2-7	.	11	TGTGCCAGCAGCACAGGGTTAGAGCAGTACTTC	CASSTGLEQYF
TRBV7-3	.	TRBJ1-2	TRBD1	16	TGTGCCAGCAGCCTAAAACCGGGACAGGGGCCGTATGGCTACACCTTC	CASSLKPGQGPYGYTF
TRBV19	.	TRBJ2-7	.	14	TGTGCCAGTAGTATAGTCCAGGGTCCCTACGAGCAGTACTTC	CASSIVQGPYEQYF
TRBV2	once	TRBJ2-2	TRBD2	13	TGTGCCAGCAGTGTTCAGCGGGGCGGGGAGCTGTTTTTT	CASSVQRGGELFF
TRBV7-9	.	TRBJ2-3	.	12	TGTGCCAGCAGCTTACAGGGGGATACGCAGTATTTT	CASSLQGDTQYF
TRBV7-8	.	TRBJ1-5	.	16	TGTGCCAGCAGCTTAGGGGGGCGAAATGGCAATCAGCCCCAGCATTTT	CASSLGGRNGNQPQHF
TRBV7-2	.	TRBJ2-1	TRBD2	12	TGTGCCAGCTTCCCCTGGGGGGGTGAGCAGTTCTTC	CASFPWGGEQFF
TRBV10-2	.	TRBJ2-3	.	13	TGCGCCAGCAGTGAGTCGACTCCCGATACGCAGTATTTT	CASSESTPDTQYF
TRBV7-9	.	TRBJ2-7	TRBD2	15	TGTGCCAGCAGCTCCTCAGCGGGGGGAACCTACGAGCAGTACTTC	CASSSSAGGTYEQYF
TRBV19	.	TRBJ2-1	TRBD2	15	TGTGCCAGTACCCTGCTAGCGGGGGGCGGCAATGAGCAGTTCTTC	CASTLLAGGGNEQFF
TRBV6-1	.	TRBJ2-1	.	13	TGTGCCATCCGATCGGAAGGGGTCGATGAGCAGTTCTTC	CAIRSEGVDEQFF
TRBV5-1	.	TRBJ2-7	TRBD2	19	TGCGCCAGCAGCCAAACCGGGACTAGCGGGAGGGCTGGATCCTACGAGCAGTACTTC	CASSQTGTSGRAGSYEQYF
TRBV15	.	TRBJ1-5	TRBD1	16	TGTGCCACCAGCAGAGGTGACAGGGCTTACAATCAGCCCCAGCATTTT	CATSRGDRAYNQPQHF
TRBV6-5	.	TRBJ2-7	TRBD2	15	TGTGCCAGCAGTACCACTAGCGGGAGGGCCTCTCAGCAGTACTTC	CASSTTSGRASQQYF
TRBV6-6	.	TRBJ2-2	TRBD2	15	TGTGCCAGCAGCAACGCGGGGGGAAACACCGGGGAGCTGTTTTTT	CASSNAGGNTGELFF
TRBV6-5	few	TRBJ1-1	.	13	TGTGCCAGCAGTATGGGGGCGGGCACTGAAGCTTTCTTT	CASSMGAGTEAFF
TRBV9	.	TRBJ2-1	.	16	TGTGCCAGCAGCGTAGGTTTAGGAGCGGCGTACAATGAGCAGTTCTTC	CASSVGLGAAYNEQFF
TRBV9	.	TRBJ2-3	TRBD2	17	TGTGCCAGCAGCGGAGGGACTAGCGGGAGGGCCGTAGATACGCAGTATTTT	CASSGGTSGRAVDTQYF
TRBV19	.	TRBJ2-7	.	14	TGTGCCAGTAGTATCATGGGGGGAAGCCGCGAGCAGTACTTC	CASSIMGGSREQYF
TRBV5-1	.	TRBJ2-1	.	16	TGCGCCAGCAGCTTGGGGTTTCTGGAACAGGGAAATGAGCAGTTCTTC	CASSLGFLEQGNEQFF
TRBV4-2	.	TRBJ1-5	.	15	TGTGCCAGCAGCCACTCGGTTTATAGCAATCAGCCCCAGCATTTT	CASSHSVYSNQPQHF
TRBV2	.	TRBJ1-4	.	14	TGTGCCAGCAGTAGACACCCAACTAATGAAAAACTGTTTTTT	CASSRHPTNEKLFF
TRBV27	.	TRBJ2-5	TRBD1	15	TGTGCCAGCAGTTGGGCCGGGACAGGGTCAGAGACCCAGTACTTC	CASSWAGTGSETQYF
TRBV25-1	.	TRBJ2-1	.	14	TGTGCCAGCAGCCTCAGGGGTGAGTTTCGTGAGCAGTTCTTC	CASSLRGEFREQFF
TRBV11-1	.	TRBJ2-2	TRBD2	15	TGTGCCAGCAGCTCCCTCGGGGGGGGCACCGGGGAGCTGTTTTTT	CASSSLGGGTGELFF
TRBV4-3	.	TRBJ2-3	.	12	TGCGCCAGCAGCCAAGTCTCAGATACGCAGTATTTT	CASSQVSDTQYF
TRBV25-1	few	TRBJ1-5	TRBD1	13	TGTGCCAGCAACAGGGGGGAAGGTCAGCCCCAGCATTTT	CASNRGEGQPQHF
TRBV2	few	TRBJ1-1	.	13	TGTGCCAGCAGTACCCAGGGGAACACTGAAGCTTTCTTT	CASSTQGNTEAFF